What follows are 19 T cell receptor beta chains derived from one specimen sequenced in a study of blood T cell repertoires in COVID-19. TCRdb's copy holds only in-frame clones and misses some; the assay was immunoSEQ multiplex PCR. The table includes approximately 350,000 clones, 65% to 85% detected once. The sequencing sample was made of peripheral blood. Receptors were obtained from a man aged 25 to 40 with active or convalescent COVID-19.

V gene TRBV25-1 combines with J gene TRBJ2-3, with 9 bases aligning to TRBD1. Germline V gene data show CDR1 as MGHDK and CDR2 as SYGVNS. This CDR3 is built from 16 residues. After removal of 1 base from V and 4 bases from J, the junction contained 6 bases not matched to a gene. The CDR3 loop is CASSEFGQGYSDTQYF. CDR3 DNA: TGTGCCAGCAGTGAATTTGGACAGGGGTATTCAGATACGCAGTATTTT.

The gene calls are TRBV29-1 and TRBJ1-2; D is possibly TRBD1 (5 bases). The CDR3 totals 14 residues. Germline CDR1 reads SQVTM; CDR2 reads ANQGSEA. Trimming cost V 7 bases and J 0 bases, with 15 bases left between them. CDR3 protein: CSAYDSVANYGYTF. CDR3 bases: TGCAGCGCTTACGACAGCGTAGCTAACTATGGCTACACCTTC.

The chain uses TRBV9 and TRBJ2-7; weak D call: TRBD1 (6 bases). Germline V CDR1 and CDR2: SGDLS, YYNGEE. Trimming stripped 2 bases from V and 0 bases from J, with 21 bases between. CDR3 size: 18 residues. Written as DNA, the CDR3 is TGTGCCAGCAGCGTCGGCCTAGGACAGCCGTTCAGCTCCTACGAGCAGTACTTC. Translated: CASSVGLGQPFSSYEQYF. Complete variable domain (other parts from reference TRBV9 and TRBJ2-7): DSGVTQTPKHLITATGQRVTLRCSPRSGDLSVYWYQQSLDQGLQFLIQYYNGEERAKGNILERFSAQQFPDLHSELNLSSLELGDSALYFCASSVGLGQPFSSYEQYFGPGTRLTVT.

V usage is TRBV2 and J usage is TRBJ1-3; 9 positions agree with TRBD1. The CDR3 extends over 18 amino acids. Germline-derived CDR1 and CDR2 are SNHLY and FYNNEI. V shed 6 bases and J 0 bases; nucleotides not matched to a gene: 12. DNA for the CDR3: TGTGCCAGCAGCCGCCCCCGGGACAGGGCCTCCTCTGGAAACACCATATATTTT. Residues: CASSRPRDRASSGNTIYF.

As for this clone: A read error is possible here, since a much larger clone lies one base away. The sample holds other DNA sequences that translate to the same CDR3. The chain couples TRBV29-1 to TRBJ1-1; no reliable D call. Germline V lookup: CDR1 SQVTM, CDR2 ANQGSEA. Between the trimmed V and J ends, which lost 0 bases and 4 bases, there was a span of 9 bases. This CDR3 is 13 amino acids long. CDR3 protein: CSVEEPRGTEAFF. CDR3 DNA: TGCAGCGTTGAAGAACCCCGGGGCACTGAAGCTTTCTTT.

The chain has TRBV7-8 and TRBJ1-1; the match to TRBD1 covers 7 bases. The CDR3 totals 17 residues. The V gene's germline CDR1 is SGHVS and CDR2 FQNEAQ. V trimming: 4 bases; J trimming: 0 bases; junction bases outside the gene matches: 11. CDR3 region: CASSSANRGVMNTEAFF. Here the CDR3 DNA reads TGTGCCAGCAGCTCGGCTAACAGGGGCGTCATGAACACTGAAGCTTTCTTT.

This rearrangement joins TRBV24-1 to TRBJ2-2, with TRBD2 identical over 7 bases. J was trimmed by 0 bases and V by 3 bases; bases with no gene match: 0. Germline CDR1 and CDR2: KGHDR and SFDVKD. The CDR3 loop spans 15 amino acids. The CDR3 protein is CATSDAGANTGELFF. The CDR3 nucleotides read TGTGCCACCAGTGATGCGGGGGCGAACACCGGGGAGCTGTTTTTT.

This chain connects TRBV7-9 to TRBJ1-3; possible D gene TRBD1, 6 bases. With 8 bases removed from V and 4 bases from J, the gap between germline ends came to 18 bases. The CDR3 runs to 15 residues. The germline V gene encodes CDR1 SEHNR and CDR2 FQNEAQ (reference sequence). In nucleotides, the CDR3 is TGTGCCAGCTACGAGGGCGGGGGGCCCGGAAACACCATATATTTT. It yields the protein CASYEGGGPGNTIYF.

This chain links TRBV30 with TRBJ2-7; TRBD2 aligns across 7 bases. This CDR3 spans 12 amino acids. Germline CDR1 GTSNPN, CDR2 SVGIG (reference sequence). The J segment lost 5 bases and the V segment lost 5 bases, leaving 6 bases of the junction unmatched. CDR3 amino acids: CAWGEGIHEQYF. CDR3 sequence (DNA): TGTGCCTGGGGGGAGGGGATCCACGAGCAGTACTTC.

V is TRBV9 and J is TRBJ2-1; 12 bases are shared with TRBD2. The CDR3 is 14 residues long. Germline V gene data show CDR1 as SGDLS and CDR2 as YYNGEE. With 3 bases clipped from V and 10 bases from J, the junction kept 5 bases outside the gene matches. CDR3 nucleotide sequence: TGTGCCAGCAGCGACGTTGGGACTAGCGGGGAGCAGTTCTTC. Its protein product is CASSDVGTSGEQFF.

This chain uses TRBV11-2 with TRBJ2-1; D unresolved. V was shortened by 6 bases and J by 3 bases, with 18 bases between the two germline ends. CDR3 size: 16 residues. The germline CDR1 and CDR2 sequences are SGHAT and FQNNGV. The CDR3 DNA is TGTGCCAGCAGTCTGGCGCCCAAGGAGCTCTACAATGAGCAGTTCTTC. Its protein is CASSLAPKELYNEQFF.

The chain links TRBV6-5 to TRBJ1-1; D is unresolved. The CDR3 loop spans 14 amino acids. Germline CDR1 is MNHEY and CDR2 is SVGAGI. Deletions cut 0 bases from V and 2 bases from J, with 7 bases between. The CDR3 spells CASSYSRGNTEAFF. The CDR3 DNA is TGTGCCAGCAGTTACTCGAGAGGCAACACTGAAGCTTTCTTT.

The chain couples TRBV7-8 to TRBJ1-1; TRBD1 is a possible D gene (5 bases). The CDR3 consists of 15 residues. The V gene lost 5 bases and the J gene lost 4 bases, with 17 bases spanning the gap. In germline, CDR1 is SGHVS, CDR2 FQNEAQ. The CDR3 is CASSPLGQESTEAFF. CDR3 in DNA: TGTGCCAGCAGCCCCCTGGGGCAAGAATCCACTGAAGCTTTCTTT.

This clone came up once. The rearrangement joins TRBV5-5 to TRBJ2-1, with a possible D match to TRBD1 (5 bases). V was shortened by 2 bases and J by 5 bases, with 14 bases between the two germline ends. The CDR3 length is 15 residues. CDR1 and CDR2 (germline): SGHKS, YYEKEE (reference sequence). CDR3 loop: CASSFQGTANNEQFF. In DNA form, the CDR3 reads TGTGCCAGCAGCTTTCAGGGCACAGCGAACAATGAGCAGTTCTTC.

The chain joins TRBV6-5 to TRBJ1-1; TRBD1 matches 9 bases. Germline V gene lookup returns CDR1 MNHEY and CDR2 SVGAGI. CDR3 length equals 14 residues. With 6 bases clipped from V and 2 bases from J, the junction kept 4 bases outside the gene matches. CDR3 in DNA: TGTGCCAGCAGGAAACAGGGGGCAAACACTGAAGCTTTCTTT. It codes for CASRKQGANTEAFF.

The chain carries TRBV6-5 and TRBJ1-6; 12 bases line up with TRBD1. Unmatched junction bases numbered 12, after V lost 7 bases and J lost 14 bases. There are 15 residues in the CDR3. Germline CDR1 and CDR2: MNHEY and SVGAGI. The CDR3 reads CASNAGTGGLMALHF. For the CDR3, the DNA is TGTGCCAGCAACGCCGGGACAGGGGGCCTGATGGCCCTCCACTTT.

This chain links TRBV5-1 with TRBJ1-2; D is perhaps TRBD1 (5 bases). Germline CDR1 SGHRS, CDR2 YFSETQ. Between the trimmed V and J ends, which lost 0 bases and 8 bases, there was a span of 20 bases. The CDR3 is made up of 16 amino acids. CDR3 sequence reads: CASSLAVDIPNRGYTF. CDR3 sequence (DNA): TGCGCCAGCAGCTTGGCCGTAGACATCCCAAACAGGGGCTACACCTTC.

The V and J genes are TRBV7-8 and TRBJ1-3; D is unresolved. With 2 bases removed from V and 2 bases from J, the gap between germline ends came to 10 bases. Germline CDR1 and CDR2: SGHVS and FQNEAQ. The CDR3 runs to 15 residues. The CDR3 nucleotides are TGTGCCAGCAGCTTACTGGGAGGAGCTGGAAACACCATATATTTT. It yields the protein CASSLLGGAGNTIYF.

The CDR3 protein is CASSNQQGRSPQHF. The CDR3 DNA reads TGTGCCAGCAGCAATCAACAGGGAAGGTCGCCCCAGCATTTT. The rearrangement uses TRBV5-6 and TRBJ1-5; TRBD1 is a possible D gene (6 bases). Germline CDR1 SGHDT, CDR2 YYEEEE. The CDR3 runs 14 residues. Between the trimmed V and J ends, which lost 4 bases and 9 bases, there was a span of 17 bases.